This T cell receptor (beta chain) emerged from a study of radiation and T cells in renal cell carcinoma. CDR3 size: 14 residues. The ends lost 6 bases at V and 4 bases at J; junction bases unmatched: 5. The V gene's germline CDR1 is SNHLY and CDR2 FYNNEI. Sample treatment: treatment-naive control, cytoreductive nephrectomy. General study results and limits: Compared with controls, irradiated tumors showed greater TCR clonality.

Generated by immunoSEQ multiplex PCR, the TCRdb table keeps only in-frame clones and is missing some. The sample lists around 16,000 clones, 55% to 60% occurring once. This clone was recorded a few times. The antigen is unknown. The sample was tumor tissue, taken from a patient whose treatment was nephrectomy without radiotherapy. V and J are TRBV2 and TRBJ2-2; the match to TRBD1 covers 7 bases. The TCR originated in a man aged 50-59 years with renal cell carcinoma. The CDR3 spells CASREQGPTGELFF. The CDR3 DNA is TGTGCCAGCAGGGAACAGGGGCCCACCGGGGAGCTGTTTTTT. The full variable domain, its missing parts supplied by reference TRBV2 and TRBJ2-2, is EPEVTQTPSHQVTQMGQEVILRCVPISNHLYFYWYRQILGQKVEFLVSFYNNEISEKSEIFDDQFSVERPDGSNFTLKIRSTKLEDSAMYFCASREQGPTGELFFGEGSRLTVL.